This T cell receptor (beta chain) comes out of a study of vaccination and CD4 T cells after COVID-19 (dated by TCRdb to the early 2020s). A note on the overall study: Convalescent patients had a positive SARS-CoV-2 result on nasal swab PCR, and of these patients, nine had mild disease and one had severe disease. In the convalescent cohort there were six males and four females, among whom were two Hispanic individuals, seven Caucasians, two Asians and one multiracial person. Two doses of either the Pfizer-BioNTech BNT162b2 vaccine (n=8) or the Moderna mRNA-1273 vaccine (n=2) were administered to participants. Post-COVID blood samples from convalescent patients were collected a median of 101 days after diagnosis, with a range of 35 to 161 days. Post-vaccine blood samples were collected a median of about 72 days after the second vaccine dose, ranging from roughly 13 to 241 days. For stimulating the cultures, overlapping spike peptide pools were used, derived from SARS-CoV-2 as well as from the common cold coronaviruses HCoV-NL63, HCoV-OC43 and HCoV-229E. Control cultures received a CEFX viral epitope pool as the positive control, an HIV-1 Nef peptide pool as the negative control, or no peptide. The spike-specific CD4+ TCR repertoire was compared before and after mRNA vaccination in around ten COVID-19 convalescent patients and 4 infection-naive healthy vaccine recipients. Study-wide conclusions, independent of this receptor: In convalescent patients, a median around 89% of post-vaccine SARS-CoV-2-reactive clones were detected only after vaccination, suggesting vaccine-specific priming. Relatively few convalescent patients were included in the study, and early timepoints after natural infection were not analyzed. Of the vaccine-specific clones in convalescent patients, 304 of 307, or nearly all, reacted only to SARS-CoV-2 spike and did not cross-react with common cold coronaviruses. An increase in the median number of SARS-CoV-2-reactive clonotypes from around 20 after infection to a few dozen after vaccination was observed, but the change was not found to be significant.

The sample's treatment or condition label, decoded: 10-day PBMC culture with coronavirus spike peptide pools or control peptides (ViraFEST assay). The ViraFEST assay, used in the study, expanded antigen-specific T cells with peptide pools and then identified the expanded clonotypes through TCR sequencing. The convalescent patients' positive SARS-CoV-2 PCR tests fell between March and December 2020, which was before the Alpha, Beta and Delta variants emerged in the United States. Each well held around 2 million PBMCs cultured in IMDM containing around 5.1% human AB serum and approximately 9.6 IU/ml IL-2, with about 9.4 ug/ml peptide pools added. Half of the culture medium was replaced with fresh IL-2-containing medium on days 3 and 7. CD4+ T cells were isolated after about nine days of culture through negative selection using the EasySep CD4+ T cell isolation kit. PBMCs were separated from whole blood using Ficoll-Paque Plus gradient centrifugation and then either used fresh or cryopreserved at -140C. Each culture condition was generally run in triplicate wells.

Reading from cysteine to phenylalanine, the CDR3 counts 15 amino acids. The DNA shown is the 45-base CDR3, in frame from base 1. Per the germline V gene, SGHDN is the CDR1 and FVKESK is the CDR2. V loses 3 bases of germline sequence and J loses 8 bases, and the interval between the two ends is 19 bases. Points on this clonotype: The clone's antigen remains unknown. No per-base quality is available; no much larger clone lies one base away.

The method was PCR. TCR sequencing of DNA from cultured CD4+ T cells used the Oncomine TCR Beta short-read assay at the Johns Hopkins FTIC core. The QIAamp micro DNA kit was used to extract genomic DNA from the cultured CD4+ T cells. Oncomine TCR Beta libraries made from cultured CD4+ T cells were pooled using unique dual indexes and sequenced on an Illumina iSeq 100. On the study's bioinformatics: Non-productive sequences were removed, and CDR3s not starting with C, not ending with F or W, or shorter than 7 amino acids were discarded. Antigen-specific clonotypes were identified using the MANAFEST web application through comparison of peptide-stimulated wells with reference and other culture wells. To be called positive, a clone needed an FDR below 0.05, an odds ratio above 5, and a productive frequency above 0.1% in at least two of three replicate wells. A clonotype was classed as cross-reactive if the clonotype showed significant expansion both in SARS-CoV-2 spike wells and in at least one common cold coronavirus spike condition. Using R version 3.6.1, CDR3 homology was evaluated through Levenshtein distances (stringdist) along with unrooted phylogenetic trees (ape). TCRdb reprocessed the public reads (quality trimming at Q25 with fastp, clone calling with MiXCR) and kept in-frame beta chains. Merged by CDR3 protein, the rows form single entries marked with the most common genes and DNA. For this entry, the V and J calls and clone size follow TCRdb and not the study's own pipeline. Counted in this sample were approximately 10,000 distinct CDR3 sequences; roughly 65% of them appeared once. Roughly 12% of the sample goes to the ten largest clones.

Source material: CD4+ T cells from blood, cultured in vitro. Recombination joined TRBV14 with TRBJ1-2, with TRBD1 perhaps the D gene, on 6 matching bases. The TCR originated in a human donor who had recovered from COVID-19. The sequenced DNA: TGTGCCAGCAGCCACTCCACGACAGGCTTCGGGGGCTACACCTTC. Translated, this is CASSHSTTGFGGYTF. Extended through the reference TRBV14 and TRBJ1-2 proteins, this CDR3 yields the full variable domain: EAGVTQFPSHSVIEKGQTVTLRCDPISGHDNLYWYRRVMGKEIKFLLHFVKESKQDESGMPNNRFLAERTGGTYSTLKVQPAELEDSGVYFCASSHSTTGFGGYTFGSGTRLTVV.